These T cell receptor beta chains were read from a single sample in a study of memory CD4+ T cells and cytomegalovirus serostatus. Profiling relied on immunoSEQ multiplex PCR, and the TCRdb table lists in-frame clones only, not all of them. The data contain about 61,000 clones, around three quarters of them singletons. Sequencing was carried out using memory CD4+ T cells from blood. The receptors originated from an adult in good health and CMV-seronegative. Some clones in this sample may be carry-over from other donors' samples. The conserved cysteine and the conserved F or W are not part of the CDR3 here. The D gene is left open where the match is weak.

NA | TRBV10-1 | ASSERLTKSEAF
TRBD1 | TRBV4-1 | ASSQDAGTGTGTQY
NA | TRBV9 | ASSVGTLDTQY
NA | TRBV7-2 | ASSYGGTSSYEQY
NA | TRBV10-3 | AIRDPGPLTNTGELF
NA | TRBV10-1 | TLQPGERRHSNQPQH
NA | TRBV10-3 | AIGSGFSGNTIY
NA | TRBV6-1 | ASFGVRRKLF
TRBD1 | TRBV7-9 | ASSRQGSEQF
TRBD1 | TRBV19 | ASSDRVGDTQY
TRBD1 | TRBV2 | ASKTDRASYEQY
NA | TRBV19 | ASSAARETQY
NA | TRBV7-9 | ASSSILGGPQH
NA | TRBV7-9 | ASSLGTSTQETQY
TRBD1 | TRBV11-2 | ASSLGIQGATDTQY
NA | TRBV6-5 | ASSYSRGAYEQY